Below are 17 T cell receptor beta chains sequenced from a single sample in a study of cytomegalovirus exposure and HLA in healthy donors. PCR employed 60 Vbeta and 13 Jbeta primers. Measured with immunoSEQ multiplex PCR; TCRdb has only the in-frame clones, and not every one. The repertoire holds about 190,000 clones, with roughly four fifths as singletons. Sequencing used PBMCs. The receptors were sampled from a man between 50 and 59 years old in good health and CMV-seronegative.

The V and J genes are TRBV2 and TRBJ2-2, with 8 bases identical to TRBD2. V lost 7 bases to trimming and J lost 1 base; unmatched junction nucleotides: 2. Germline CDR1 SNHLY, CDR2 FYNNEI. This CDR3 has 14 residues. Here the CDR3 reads CASKTSGNTGELFF. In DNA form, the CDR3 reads TGTGCCAGCAAAACTAGCGGGAACACCGGGGAGCTGTTTTTT.

CDR3 coding DNA: TGTGCCAGTAGCTCGCGGGTGAACACTGAAGCTTTCTTT. Translation gives CASSSRVNTEAFF. This chain joins TRBV19 and TRBJ1-1; D call uncertain. CDR1 is LNHDA and CDR2 is SQIVND in the germline V gene (reference sequence). V was pared by 6 bases and J by 0 bases, with 8 bases between. The CDR3 sequence is 13 residues long.

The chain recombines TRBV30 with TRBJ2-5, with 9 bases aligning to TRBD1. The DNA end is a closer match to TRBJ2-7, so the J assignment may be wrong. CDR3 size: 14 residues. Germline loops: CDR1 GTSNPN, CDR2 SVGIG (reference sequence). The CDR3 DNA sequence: TGTGCCTGGAGCCCGGGACAGGGTTTCTACGAGCAGTACTTC. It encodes CAWSPGQGFYEQYF.

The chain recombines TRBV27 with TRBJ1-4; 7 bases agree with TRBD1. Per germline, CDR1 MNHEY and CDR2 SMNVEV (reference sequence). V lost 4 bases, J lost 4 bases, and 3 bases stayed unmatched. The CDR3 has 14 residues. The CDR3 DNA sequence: TGTGCCAGCAGTTCGACAGGGATTAATGAAAAACTGTTTTTT. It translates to CASSSTGINEKLFF. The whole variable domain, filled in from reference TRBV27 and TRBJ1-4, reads EAQVTQNPRYLITVTGKKLTVTCSQNMNHEYMSWYRQDPGLGLRQIYYSMNVEVTDKGDVPEGYKVSRKEKRNFPLILESPSPNQTSLYFCASSSTGINEKLFFGSGTQLSVL.

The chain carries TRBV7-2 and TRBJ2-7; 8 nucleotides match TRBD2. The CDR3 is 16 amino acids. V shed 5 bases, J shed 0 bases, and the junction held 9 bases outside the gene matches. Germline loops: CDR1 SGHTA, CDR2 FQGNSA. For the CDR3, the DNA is TGTGCCAGCAGCCCTCGTTTAGCGGGATTCTCCTACGAGCAGTACTTC. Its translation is CASSPRLAGFSYEQYF.

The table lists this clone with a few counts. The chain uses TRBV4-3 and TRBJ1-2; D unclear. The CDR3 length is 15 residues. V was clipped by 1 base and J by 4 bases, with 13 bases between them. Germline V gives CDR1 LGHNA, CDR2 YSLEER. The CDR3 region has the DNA TGCGCCAGCAGCCAAGGGGCAGGCCCGTCCTATGGCTACACCTTC. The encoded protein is CASSQGAGPSYGYTF.

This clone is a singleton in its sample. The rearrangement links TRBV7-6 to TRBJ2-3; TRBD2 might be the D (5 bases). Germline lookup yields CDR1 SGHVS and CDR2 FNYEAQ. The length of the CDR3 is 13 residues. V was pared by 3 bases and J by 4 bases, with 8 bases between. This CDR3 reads CASSFEGPDTQYF. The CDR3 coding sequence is TGTGCCAGCAGCTTTGAGGGCCCAGATACGCAGTATTTT. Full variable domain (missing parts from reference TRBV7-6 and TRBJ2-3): GAGVSQSPRYKVTKRGQDVALRCDPISGHVSLYWYRQALGQGPEFLTYFNYEAQQDKSGLPNDRFSAERPEGSISTLTIQRTEQRDSAMYRCASSFEGPDTQYFGPGTRLTVL.

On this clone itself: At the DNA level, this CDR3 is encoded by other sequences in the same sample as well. DNA of the CDR3: TGTGCCAGCAGCTTATCCGGGTATGGCTACACCTTC. It translates to CASSLSGYGYTF. This chain uses TRBV7-2 with TRBJ1-2; D is undetermined. V gave up 2 bases and J gave up 5 bases, with 6 bases separating them. CDR3 length: 12 residues. Germline CDR1 and CDR2: SGHTA and FQGNSA. The whole variable domain, remainder taken from reference TRBV7-2 and TRBJ1-2, is GAGVSQSPSNKVTEKGKDVELRCDPISGHTALYWYRQSLGQGLEFLIYFQGNSAPDKSGLPSDRFSAERTGGSVSTLTIQRTQQEDSAVYLCASSLSGYGYTFGSGTRLTVV.

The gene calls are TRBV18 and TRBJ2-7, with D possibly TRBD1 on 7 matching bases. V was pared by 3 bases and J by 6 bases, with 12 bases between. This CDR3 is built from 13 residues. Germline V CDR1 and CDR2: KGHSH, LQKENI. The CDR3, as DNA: TGTGCCAGCTCACCCACAGGGGAGGCCGAGCAGTACTTC. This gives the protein CASSPTGEAEQYF.

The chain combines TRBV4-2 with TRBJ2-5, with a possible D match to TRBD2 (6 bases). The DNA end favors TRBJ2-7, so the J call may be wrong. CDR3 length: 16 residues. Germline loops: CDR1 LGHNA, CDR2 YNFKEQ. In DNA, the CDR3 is TGTGCCAGCAGCCAGGGTTCAGGACGGGGGAGGTACGAGCAGTACTTC. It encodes CASSQGSGRGRYEQYF.

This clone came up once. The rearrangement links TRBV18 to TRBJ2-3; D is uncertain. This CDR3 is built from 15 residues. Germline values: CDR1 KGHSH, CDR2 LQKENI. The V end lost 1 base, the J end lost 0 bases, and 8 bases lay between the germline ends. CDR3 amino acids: CASSPRSVSTDTQYF. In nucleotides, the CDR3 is TGTGCCAGCTCACCACGCAGCGTTAGCACAGATACGCAGTATTTT.

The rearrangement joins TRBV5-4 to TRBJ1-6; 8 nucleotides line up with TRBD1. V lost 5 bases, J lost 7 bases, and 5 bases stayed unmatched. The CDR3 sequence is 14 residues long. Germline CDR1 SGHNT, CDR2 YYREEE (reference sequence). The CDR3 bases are TGTGCCAGCAGTCGACAGGGGATGAATTCACCCCTCCACTTT. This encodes CASSRQGMNSPLHF.

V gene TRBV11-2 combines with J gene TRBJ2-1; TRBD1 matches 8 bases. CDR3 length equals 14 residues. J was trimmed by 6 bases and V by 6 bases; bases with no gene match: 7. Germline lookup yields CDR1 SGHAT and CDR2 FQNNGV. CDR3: CASRPRQGSNEQFF. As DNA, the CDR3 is TGTGCCAGCAGGCCCAGACAGGGGAGCAATGAGCAGTTCTTC.

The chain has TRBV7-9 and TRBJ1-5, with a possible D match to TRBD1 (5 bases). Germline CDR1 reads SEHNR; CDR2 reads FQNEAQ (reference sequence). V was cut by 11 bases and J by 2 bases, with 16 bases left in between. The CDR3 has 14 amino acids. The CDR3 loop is CAASRDAGNQPQHF. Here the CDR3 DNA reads TGTGCCGCCTCCAGGGATGCGGGCAATCAGCCCCAGCATTTT.

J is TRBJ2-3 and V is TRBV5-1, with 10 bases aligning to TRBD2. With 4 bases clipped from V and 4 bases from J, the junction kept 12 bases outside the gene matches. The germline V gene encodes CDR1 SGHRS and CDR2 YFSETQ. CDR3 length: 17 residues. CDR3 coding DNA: TGCGCCAGCAGCGGGCTAGCGGGAGACTCTCTCTCAGATACGCAGTATTTT. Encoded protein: CASSGLAGDSLSDTQYF.

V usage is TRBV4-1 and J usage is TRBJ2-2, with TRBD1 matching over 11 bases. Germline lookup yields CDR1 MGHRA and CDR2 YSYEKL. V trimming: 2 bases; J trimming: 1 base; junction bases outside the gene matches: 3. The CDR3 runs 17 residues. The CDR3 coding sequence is TGCGCCAGCAGCCAACCGGGACAGGGGGTGAACACCGGGGAGCTGTTTTTT. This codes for CASSQPGQGVNTGELFF.

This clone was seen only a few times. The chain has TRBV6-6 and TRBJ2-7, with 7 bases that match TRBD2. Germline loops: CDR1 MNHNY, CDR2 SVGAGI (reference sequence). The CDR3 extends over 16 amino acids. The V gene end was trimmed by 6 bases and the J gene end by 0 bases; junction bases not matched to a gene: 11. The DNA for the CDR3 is TGTGCCAGCAGGGACCATTCGGGGGGTGTCTCCTACGAGCAGTACTTC. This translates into CASRDHSGGVSYEQYF.